This T cell receptor (beta chain) is drawn from a study of Ad26.COV2.S vaccination and SARS-CoV-2 variants. The protocol was immunoSEQ multiplex PCR, while the TCRdb copy is restricted to in-frame clones and leaves out a portion. Among over 350,000 clones listed, approximately 90% were seen once. Trimming took 4 bases from V and 1 from J, leaving 17 bases between them. The length of the CDR3 is 18 residues. Germline CDR1 LNHDA, CDR2 SQIVND (reference sequence). Treatment of the sample: roughly 18 received Ad26.COV2.S at low or high dose, single or two shots; several received placebo; per-sample allocation not given. Material that was analyzed had been drawn on day 63 after the first vaccine or placebo injection.

Sequenced material: peripheral blood, taken in a trial of Ad26.COV2.S vaccine versus placebo. The receptor was isolated from a person between 18 and 60 years old who received the Ad26.COV2.S COVID-19 vaccine or a placebo. This chain uses TRBV19 with TRBJ2-6, with D perhaps matching TRBD1 (6 bases). CDR3 region: CASSTPSGALSGANVLTF. CDR3 DNA: TGTGCCAGTAGTACCCCCTCAGGGGCGCTTTCTGGGGCCAACGTCCTGACTTTC. Looking up the rest from reference TRBV19 and TRBJ2-6 gives the full variable domain: DGGITQSPKYLFRKEGQNVTLSCEQNLNHDAMYWYRQDPGQGLRLIYYSQIVNDFQKGDIAEGYSVSREKKESFPLTVTSAQKNPTAFYLCASSTPSGALSGANVLTFGAGSRLTVL.